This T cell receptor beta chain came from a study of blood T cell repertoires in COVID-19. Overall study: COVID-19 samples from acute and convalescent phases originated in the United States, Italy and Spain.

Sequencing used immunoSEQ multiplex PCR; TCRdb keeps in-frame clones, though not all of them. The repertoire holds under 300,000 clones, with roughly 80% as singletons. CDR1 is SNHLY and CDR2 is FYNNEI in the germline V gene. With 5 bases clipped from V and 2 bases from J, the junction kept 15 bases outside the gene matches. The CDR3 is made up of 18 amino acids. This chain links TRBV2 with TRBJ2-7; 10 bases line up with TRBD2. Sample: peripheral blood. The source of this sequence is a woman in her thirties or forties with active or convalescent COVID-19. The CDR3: CASSKGGGSGGPAYEQYV. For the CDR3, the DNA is TGTGCCAGCAGTAAGGGAGGGGGTAGCGGGGGGCCCGCCTACGAGCAGTACGTC.